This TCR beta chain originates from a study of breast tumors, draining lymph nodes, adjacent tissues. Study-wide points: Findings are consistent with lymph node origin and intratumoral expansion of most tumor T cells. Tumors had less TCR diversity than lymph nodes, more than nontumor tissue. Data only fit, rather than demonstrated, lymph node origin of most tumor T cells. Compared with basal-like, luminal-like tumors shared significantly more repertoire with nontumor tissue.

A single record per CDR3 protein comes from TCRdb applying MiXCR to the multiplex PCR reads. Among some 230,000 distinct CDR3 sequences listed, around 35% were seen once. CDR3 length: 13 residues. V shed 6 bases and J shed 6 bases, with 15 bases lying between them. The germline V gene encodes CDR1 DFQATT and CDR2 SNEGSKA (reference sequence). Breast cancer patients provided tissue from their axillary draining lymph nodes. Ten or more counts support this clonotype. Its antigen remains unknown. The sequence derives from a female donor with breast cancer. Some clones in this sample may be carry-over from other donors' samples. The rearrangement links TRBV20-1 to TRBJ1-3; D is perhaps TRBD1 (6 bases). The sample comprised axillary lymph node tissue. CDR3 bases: TGCAGTGCCACGGACAGAGTAAAAAACACCATATATTTT. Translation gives CSATDRVKNTIYF.